Listed below are T cell receptor beta chains from one sample, sequenced in a study of early T cells in non-severe SARS-CoV-2 infection. TCRdb redid the calling of the 5' RACE reads with MiXCR, one entry per CDR3 protein. The data show about 44,000 distinct CDR3 sequences, about 25% seen once. The source was whole blood, collected at baseline. The receptor set was obtained from an adult who was a healthcare worker with PCR-confirmed SARS-CoV-2 infection or an uninfected control (not recorded which). The CDR3 runs from the conserved cysteine through the conserved F or W. D genes are given only for firm matches. Clone sizes are given selectively: once, few, many, or a class where the clone is expanded.

-,many,TRBV2,TRBJ1-1,TGTGCCAGCAGTGAAAAATCAGACAGACCTTTGAACACTGAAGCTTTCTTT,CASSEKSDRPLNTEAFF
-,few,TRBV9,TRBJ1-1,TGTGCCAGCAGCGTGGCCGTAAACACTGAAGCTTTCTTT,CASSVAVNTEAFF
-,-,TRBV19,TRBJ2-1,TGTGCCAGTAGTATCGGCGGGGGCGCTTCCTACAATGAGCAGTTCTTC,CASSIGGGASYNEQFF
-,-,TRBV30,TRBJ1-2,TGTGCCTGGAGTGGGACCGCGGTAGGAGGCTACACCTTC,CAWSGTAVGGYTF
TRBD1,-,TRBV6-5,TRBJ1-2,TGTGCCAGCAGTACGGGACAGGGGGCCTTCTATGGCTACACCTTC,CASSTGQGAFYGYTF
-,-,TRBV5-5,TRBJ2-7,TGTGCCAGCAGCTTGGTATTAATGGACCCTGGCTACGAGCAGTACTTC,CASSLVLMDPGYEQYF
-,-,TRBV3-1,TRBJ2-3,TGTGCCAGCAGCCAAGAAACACCGTCCACAGATACGCAGTATTTT,CASSQETPSTDTQYF
-,many,TRBV12-5,TRBJ2-1,TGTGCTAGTGCCTTGACAGTAGCGAGCTCCTACAATGAGCAGTTCTTC,CASALTVASSYNEQFF
TRBD1,-,TRBV20-1,TRBJ1-4,TGCAGTGCTAGAAGTGTCGTACAGGGGATAATGTTTTTT,CSARSVVQGIMFF
-,-,TRBV6-5,TRBJ1-1,TGTGCCAGCAGTTACGGCATACAAGCTTTCTTT,CASSYGIQAFF
-,few,TRBV4-1,TRBJ2-2,TGCGCCAGCAGCCAAGCGGGCGGGGACACCGGGGAGCTGTTTTTT,CASSQAGGDTGELFF
TRBD1,few,TRBV7-6,TRBJ2-1,TGTGCCAGCAGCCTCGACCCGGGACAGGGTACCAGTGAGCAGTTCTTC,CASSLDPGQGTSEQFF
-,once,TRBV11-2,TRBJ1-6,TGTGCCAGCAGTCGCGGCTCCTCTGGGGCAGGATCACCCCTCCACTTT,CASSRGSSGAGSPLHF
-,few,TRBV2,TRBJ2-1,TGTGCCAGCAGTGTTGACGGAAGGGGGTCAGGCAATGAGCAGTTCTTC,CASSVDGRGSGNEQFF
TRBD2,-,TRBV2,TRBJ2-5,TGTGCCAGCAACTTGCGGGGGGCACAAGAGACCCAGTACTTC,CASNLRGAQETQYF
-,-,TRBV5-6,TRBJ2-3,TGTGCCAGCAGCGGGGATAGGCCTAGCACAGATACGCAGTATTTT,CASSGDRPSTDTQYF
-,-,TRBV5-4,TRBJ1-5,TGTGCCAGCAGCTCCACCGGGACCGGTTATAGCAATCAGCCCCAGCATTTT,CASSSTGTGYSNQPQHF
-,-,TRBV14,TRBJ2-5,TGTGCCAGCAGCCAAGCCCGGGACCGTAAATTGACCCAGTACTTC,CASSQARDRKLTQYF
-,-,TRBV6-1,TRBJ1-2,TGTGCCAGCAAGGGGCCAAATGTGGTTGGCTACACCTTC,CASKGPNVVGYTF
-,few,TRBV7-6,TRBJ2-3,TGTGCCAGCAGCCGGGAGTCCACAGATACGCAGTATTTT,CASSRESTDTQYF
TRBD1,few,TRBV9,TRBJ2-7,TGTGCCAGCAGCCCCAGACAGGGGAATTGGTACGAGCAGTACTTC,CASSPRQGNWYEQYF
TRBD1,-,TRBV7-2,TRBJ1-1,TGTGCCAGCAGCACCCAGGGGGGGAATGAAGCTTTCTTT,CASSTQGGNEAFF